The following is a T cell receptor beta chain sequence with its context. Its specificity is unknown. Deletions cut 2 bases from V and 4 bases from J, with 12 bases between. CDR1 GTSNPN and CDR2 SVGIG come from the germline V gene (reference sequence). This CDR3 is 13 amino acids long. These data originate in a study of cytomegalovirus exposure and HLA in healthy donors. Regarding the study as a whole: The authors enumerated roughly 160 TCR beta chains as linked to cytomegalovirus. One cluster of highly shared sequence variants probably arose as a sequencing artifact.

The PCR was carried out with 60 Vbeta primers and 13 Jbeta primers. Some clones are missing from TCRdb's copy, which holds only in-frame ones; the method was immunoSEQ multiplex PCR. Of around 130,000 clones listed, roughly 70% were seen once; the top ten hold under 3.5%. The J gene is TRBJ2-7, the V gene TRBV30; D remains unclear. Sequenced: PBMCs. This sequence originates from a man between 25 and 39 years old in good health and CMV-seronegative. The CDR3 DNA follows: TGTGCCTGGAGTCTATTTAAGCCTTACGAGCAGTACTTC. It is translated as CAWSLFKPYEQYF.